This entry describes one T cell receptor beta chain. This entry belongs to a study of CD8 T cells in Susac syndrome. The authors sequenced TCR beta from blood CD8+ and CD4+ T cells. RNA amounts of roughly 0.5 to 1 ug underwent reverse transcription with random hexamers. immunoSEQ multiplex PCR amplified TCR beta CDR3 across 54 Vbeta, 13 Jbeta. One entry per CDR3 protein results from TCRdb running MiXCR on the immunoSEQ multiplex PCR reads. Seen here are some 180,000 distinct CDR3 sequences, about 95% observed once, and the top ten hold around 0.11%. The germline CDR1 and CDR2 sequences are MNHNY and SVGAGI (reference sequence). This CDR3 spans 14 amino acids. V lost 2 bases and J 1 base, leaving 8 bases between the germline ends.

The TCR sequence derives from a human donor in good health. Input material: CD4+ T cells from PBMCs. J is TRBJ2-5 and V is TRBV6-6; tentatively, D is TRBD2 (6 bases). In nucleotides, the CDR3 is TGTGCCAGCAGTTACCCCGGGAGCCAAGAGACCCAGTACTTC. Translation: CASSYPGSQETQYF.